This TCR beta chain stems from a study of OX40 agonist ivuxolimab in advanced cancers. Concerning this clone: Its target is not known.

The CDR3 is 13 amino acids. Germline V lookup: CDR1 LGHNA, CDR2 YNFKEQ. Trimming took 0 bases from V and 7 from J, leaving 6 bases between them. General study findings and limits: Dosing at 0.1 to 3.0 mg/kg was accompanied by clonal expansion of CD4+ and CD8+ blood T cells by week 6.

Sequencing was performed with immunoSEQ multiplex PCR; in TCRdb, only in-frame clones are kept and a portion is missing. Among 57,000 or so clones listed, just under 85% were seen once. The source of this sequence is an adult with an advanced solid tumor such as melanoma, head and neck, liver or kidney cancer. Source: CD4+ or CD8+ T cells sorted from blood, taken in a trial of the OX40 agonist ivuxolimab. V usage is TRBV4-2 and J usage is TRBJ1-4; D unresolved. CDR3 sequence: CASSQDFTEKLFF. Written as DNA, the CDR3 is TGTGCCAGCAGCCAAGATTTCACTGAAAAACTGTTTTTT.